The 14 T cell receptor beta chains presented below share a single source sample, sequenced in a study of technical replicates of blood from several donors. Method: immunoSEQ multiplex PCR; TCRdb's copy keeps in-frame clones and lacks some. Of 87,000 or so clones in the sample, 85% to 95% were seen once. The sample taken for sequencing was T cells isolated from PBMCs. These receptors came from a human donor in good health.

As DNA, the CDR3 is TGTGCCAGCAGCCAAGACGAGGCGGGAGGCGAGCAGTTCTTC. This sequence encodes CASSQDEAGGEQFF. The V call is TRBV4-2, the J call TRBJ2-1; 8 nucleotides match TRBD2. The trim removed 0 bases at V and 10 bases at J, leaving 5 bases unmatched. CDR1 LGHNA and CDR2 YNFKEQ come from the germline V gene. This CDR3 is 14 amino acids long.

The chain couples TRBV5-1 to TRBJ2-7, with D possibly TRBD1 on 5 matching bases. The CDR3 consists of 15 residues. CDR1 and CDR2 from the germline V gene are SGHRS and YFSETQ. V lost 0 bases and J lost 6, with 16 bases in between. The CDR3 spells CASSLVGQNLGEQYF. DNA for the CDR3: TGCGCCAGCAGCTTGGTGGGGCAGAACCTGGGCGAGCAGTACTTC.

The CDR3 DNA sequence: TGTGCCAGCTCCCCATTTTCGGGTGGCTACACCTTC. This gives the protein CASSPFSGGYTF. The chain employs TRBV2 and TRBJ1-2; D gene ambiguous. Trimming pared 8 bases from V and 7 bases from J, leaving 14 bases between. The germline gives CDR1 SNHLY, CDR2 FYNNEI. CDR3 length: 12 amino acids.

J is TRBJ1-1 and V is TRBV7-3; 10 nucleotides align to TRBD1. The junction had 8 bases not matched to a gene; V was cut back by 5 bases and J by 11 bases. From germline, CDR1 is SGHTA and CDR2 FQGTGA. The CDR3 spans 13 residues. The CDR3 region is CASSGGQGTGAFF. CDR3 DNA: TGTGCCAGCAGCGGGGGACAGGGGACCGGCGCTTTCTTT.

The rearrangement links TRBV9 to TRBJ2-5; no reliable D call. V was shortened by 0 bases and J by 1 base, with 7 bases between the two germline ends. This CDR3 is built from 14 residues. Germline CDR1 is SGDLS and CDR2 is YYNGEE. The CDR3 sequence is CASSVGPVQETQYF. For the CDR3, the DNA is TGTGCCAGCAGCGTAGGGCCTGTCCAAGAGACCCAGTACTTC.

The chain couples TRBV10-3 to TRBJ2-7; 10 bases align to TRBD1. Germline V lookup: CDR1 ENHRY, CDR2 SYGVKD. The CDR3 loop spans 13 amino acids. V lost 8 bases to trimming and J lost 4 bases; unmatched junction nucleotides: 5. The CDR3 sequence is CAIDGTGAYEQYF. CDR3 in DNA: TGTGCCATCGACGGGACAGGGGCGTACGAGCAGTACTTC.

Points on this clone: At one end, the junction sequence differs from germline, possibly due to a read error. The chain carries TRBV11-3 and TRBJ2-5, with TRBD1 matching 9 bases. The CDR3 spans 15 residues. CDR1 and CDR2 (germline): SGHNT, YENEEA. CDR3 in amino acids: CASTSGQGSQETQYF. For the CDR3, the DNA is TGTGCCAGCACATCGGGACAGGGATCCCAAGAGACTCAGTACTTC.

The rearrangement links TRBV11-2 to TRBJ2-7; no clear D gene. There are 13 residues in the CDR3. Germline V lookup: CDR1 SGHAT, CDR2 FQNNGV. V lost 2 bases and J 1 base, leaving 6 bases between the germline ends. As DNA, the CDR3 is TGTGCCAGCAGCTTAAACTGGTCCTACGAGCAGTACTTC. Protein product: CASSLNWSYEQYF.

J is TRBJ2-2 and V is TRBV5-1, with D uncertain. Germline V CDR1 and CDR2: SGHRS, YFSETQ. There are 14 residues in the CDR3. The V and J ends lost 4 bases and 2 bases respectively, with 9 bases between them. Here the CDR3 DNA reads TGCGCCAGCAGCGAGCACAGTAACACCGGGGAGCTGTTTTTT. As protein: CASSEHSNTGELFF. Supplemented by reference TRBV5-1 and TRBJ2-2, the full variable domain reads KAGVTQTPRYLIKTRGQQVTLSCSPISGHRSVSWYQQTPGQGLQFLFEYFSETQRNKGNFPGRFSGRQFSNSRSEMNVSTLELGDSALYLCASSEHSNTGELFFGEGSRLTVL.

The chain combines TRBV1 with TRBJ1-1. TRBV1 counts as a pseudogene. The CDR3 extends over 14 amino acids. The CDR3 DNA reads TGCACCAGCAGCCAAGGAGGCCTGAACACTGAAGCTTTCTTT. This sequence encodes CTSSQGGLNTEAFF.

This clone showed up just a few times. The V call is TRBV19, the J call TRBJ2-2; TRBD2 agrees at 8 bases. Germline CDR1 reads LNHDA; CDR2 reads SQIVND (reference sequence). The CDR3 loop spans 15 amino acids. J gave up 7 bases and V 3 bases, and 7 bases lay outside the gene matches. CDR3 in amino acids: CASSIGSGSNGELFF. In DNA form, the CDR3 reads TGTGCCAGTAGTATCGGGAGCGGGAGTAACGGGGAGCTGTTTTTT.

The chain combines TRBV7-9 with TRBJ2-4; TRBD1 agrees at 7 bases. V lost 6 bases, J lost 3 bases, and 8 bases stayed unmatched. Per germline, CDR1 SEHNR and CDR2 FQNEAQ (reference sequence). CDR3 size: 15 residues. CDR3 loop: CASREGGAVKNIQYF. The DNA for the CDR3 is TGTGCCAGCAGAGAAGGGGGCGCGGTCAAAAACATTCAGTACTTC. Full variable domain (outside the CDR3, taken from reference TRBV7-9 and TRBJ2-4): DTGVSQNPRHKITKRGQNVTFRCDPISEHNRLYWYRQTLGQGPEFLTYFQNEAQLEKSRLLSDRFSAERPKGSFSTLEIQRTEQGDSAMYLCASREGGAVKNIQYFGAGTRLSVL.

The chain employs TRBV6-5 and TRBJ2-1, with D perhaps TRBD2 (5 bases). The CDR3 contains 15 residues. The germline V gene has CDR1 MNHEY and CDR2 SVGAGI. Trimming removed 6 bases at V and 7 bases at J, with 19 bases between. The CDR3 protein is CASSAPSGAWNEQFF. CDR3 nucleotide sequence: TGTGCCAGCAGCGCCCCGAGCGGAGCGTGGAATGAGCAGTTCTTC.

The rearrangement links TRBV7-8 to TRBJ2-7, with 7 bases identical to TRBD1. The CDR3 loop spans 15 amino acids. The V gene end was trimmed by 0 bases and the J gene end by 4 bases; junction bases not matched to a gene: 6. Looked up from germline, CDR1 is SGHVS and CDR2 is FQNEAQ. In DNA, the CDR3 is TGTGCCAGCAGCTTAGCGACAGGGAACTTGTACGAGCAGTACTTC. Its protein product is CASSLATGNLYEQYF. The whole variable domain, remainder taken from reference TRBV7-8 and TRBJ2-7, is GAGVSQSPRYKVAKRGQDVALRCDPISGHVSLFWYQQALGQGPEFLTYFQNEAQLDKSGLPSDRFFAERPEGSVSTLKIQRTQQEDSAVYLCASSLATGNLYEQYFGPGTRLTVT.